Following are 30 T cell receptor beta chains from one sample sequenced in a study of blood T cells in healthy people across ages. Alongside a J-beta primer mix, a sample-barcoded 5' primer served in a second PCR lasting about 6 to 12 cycles. TCRdb re-analysed the 5' RACE reads in MiXCR, keeping a single row per CDR3 protein. The sample carries approximately 800,000 distinct CDR3 sequences, roughly 56% recorded once. The material sequenced was blood. These receptors were collected from a middle-aged man in good health.

The J gene is TRBJ2-7, the V gene TRBV20-1; 8 bases match TRBD2. V gave up 4 bases and J gave up 2 bases; unmatched junction bases: 10. The germline V gene encodes CDR1 DFQATT and CDR2 SNEGSKA (reference sequence). CDR3 length: 15 residues. The CDR3 region is CSATTRGGNPYEQYF. The DNA for the CDR3 is TGCAGTGCTACTACCCGGGGGGGAAACCCCTACGAGCAGTACTTC.

This chain uses TRBV6-5 with TRBJ1-1; no clear D. Trimming stripped 6 bases from V and 3 bases from J, with 11 bases between. CDR3 size: 13 residues. In germline, CDR1 is MNHEY, CDR2 SVGAGI. The DNA of the CDR3 is TGTGCCAGCAGCTCCCTGTTGGACACTGAAGCTTTCTTT. As protein: CASSSLLDTEAFF.

The V call is TRBV4-1, the J call TRBJ2-3; the match to TRBD1 covers 7 bases. Germline CDR1 reads MGHRA; CDR2 reads YSYEKL. The CDR3 runs to 16 residues. With V trimmed by 0 bases and J by 0 bases, 3 bases remained unmatched. CDR3 DNA sequence: TGCGCCAGCAGCCAAGATGACAGGGCCAGCACAGATACGCAGTATTTT. It is translated as CASSQDDRASTDTQYF.

The rearrangement links TRBV7-8 to TRBJ2-5; TRBD2 aligns across 16 bases. CDR3 length: 20 residues. Per the germline V gene, CDR1 is SGHVS and CDR2 is FQNEAQ. V lost 4 bases to trimming and J lost 2 bases; unmatched junction nucleotides: 13. In nucleotides, the CDR3 is TGTGCCAGCAGCTCCTATTACCCGGGACTAGCGGGGGGGCCTCAAGAGACCCAGTACTTC. It encodes CASSSYYPGLAGGPQETQYF.

The V call is TRBV12-3 or TRBV12-4, the J call TRBJ1-2, with a tentative D call TRBD1 (5 bases). The CDR3 consists of 14 residues. V lost 5 bases and J 8 bases, leaving 18 bases between the germline ends. CDR3 amino acids: CASSLYRDSGGYTF. The CDR3 DNA sequence: TGTGCCAGCAGTCTCTACCGGGACTCGGGAGGCTACACCTTC.

This clonotype has just a few counts. The chain carries TRBV7-9 and TRBJ2-7, with D perhaps TRBD1 or TRBD2 (6 bases each). The germline V gene encodes CDR1 SEHNR and CDR2 FQNEAQ (reference sequence). V was pared by 5 bases and J by 3 bases, with 14 bases between. The CDR3 has 14 residues. Here the CDR3 reads CASSAVGGFYEQYF. CDR3 nucleotide sequence: TGTGCCAGCAGCGCAGTAGGGGGGTTCTACGAGCAGTACTTC.

CDR3 sequence: CSVGGAGYGYTF. In DNA form, the CDR3 reads TGCAGCGTGGGAGGGGCGGGCTATGGCTACACCTTC. The chain has TRBV29-1 and TRBJ1-2; weak D call: TRBD1 (5 bases). The CDR3 contains 12 residues. V was clipped by 6 bases and J by 4 bases, with 12 bases between them. Germline V gives CDR1 SQVTM, CDR2 ANQGSEA.

The chain joins TRBV11-2 to TRBJ2-3; D is ambiguous. The CDR3 is made up of 14 amino acids. Germline V gene lookup returns CDR1 SGHAT and CDR2 FQNNGV. V was shortened by 4 bases and J by 5 bases, with 13 bases between the two germline ends. In DNA, the CDR3 is TGTGCCAGCAGCTCCCACGACGTTGTAGATACGCAGTATTTT. This gives the protein CASSSHDVVDTQYF.

Comments on this clonotype: A much larger clone lies one base from this, so it may be a read error. The chain uses TRBV7-2 and TRBJ2-1; no firm D call. The CDR3 covers 13 residues. The V and J ends lost 1 base and 13 bases respectively, with 14 bases between them. The V gene's germline CDR1 is SGHTA and CDR2 FQGNSA. CDR3 DNA: TGTGCCAGCAGCTTAGGTTTTGGAGAGACCCAGTTCTTC. Translation gives CASSLGFGETQFF.

This clonotype came up a few times. The rearrangement links TRBV12-3 or TRBV12-4 to TRBJ2-3; 10 bases match TRBD2. This CDR3 is 16 amino acids long. The V segment lost 5 bases and the J segment 4 bases; nucleotides outside the gene matches: 9. This CDR3 reads CASSPTLAGNADTQYF. In DNA form, the CDR3 reads TGTGCCAGCAGTCCGACACTAGCGGGAAACGCAGATACGCAGTATTTT.

The chain combines TRBV4-2 with TRBJ2-3; 7 bases are shared with TRBD1. The CDR3 extends over 14 amino acids. Per the germline V gene, CDR1 is LGHNA and CDR2 is YNFKEQ. V gave up 5 bases and J gave up 5 bases; unmatched junction bases: 7. In DNA, the CDR3 is TGTGCCAGCAGCGAAGGGACAGCAGAAGATACGCAGTATTTT. Translating gives CASSEGTAEDTQYF.

J is TRBJ2-7 and V is TRBV11-3; 10 nucleotides line up with TRBD1. The closer fit of TRBJ2-5 to the DNA end suggests the J call may be wrong. The CDR3 contains 14 residues. Germline lookup yields CDR1 SGHNT and CDR2 YENEEA. CDR3 sequence: CASSNRQGAKTQYF. The CDR3 nucleotides read TGTGCCAGCAGCAACCGACAGGGGGCTAAGACCCAGTACTTC.

This clonotype was detected only a few times. This chain uses TRBV27 with TRBJ2-7, with a possible D match to TRBD2 (5 bases). The germline V gene has CDR1 MNHEY and CDR2 SMNVEV (reference sequence). This CDR3 comprises 14 residues. The V end lost 4 bases, the J end lost 6 bases, and 16 bases lay between the germline ends. The CDR3, as DNA: TGTGCCAGCAGTTATTCGGCTAGCTCTGGCGAGCAGTACTTC. This sequence encodes CASSYSASSGEQYF.

This clonotype was picked up a small number of times. The chain links TRBV6-2 or TRBV6-3 to TRBJ2-7, with TRBD2 matching 9 bases. CDR1 MNHEY and CDR2 SVGEGT come from the germline V gene. The CDR3 consists of 15 residues. V lost 6 bases to trimming and J lost 4 bases; unmatched junction nucleotides: 10. In DNA, the CDR3 is TGTGCCAGCAGGACCTCGGCTAGCGGGACTTACGAGCAGTACTTC. Its protein product is CASRTSASGTYEQYF.

V usage is TRBV5-1 and J usage is TRBJ2-2, with D possibly being TRBD1 (5 bases). Germline assignment: CDR1 SGHRS and CDR2 YFSETQ. The CDR3 sequence is 17 residues long. Between the trimmed V and J ends, which lost 0 bases and 1 base, there was a span of 13 bases. As DNA, the CDR3 is TGCGCCAGCAGCTTGGTCCCGCAGGGCGGGAACACCGGGGAGCTGTTTTTT. It is translated as CASSLVPQGGNTGELFF.

This clonotype has only a few counts. The rearrangement uses TRBV5-1 and TRBJ2-7; the D is unclear. The germline V gene encodes CDR1 SGHRS and CDR2 YFSETQ. Between the trimmed V and J ends, which lost 5 bases and 3 bases, there was a span of 15 bases. CDR3 length: 14 residues. The CDR3 DNA sequence: TGCGCCAGCAGGACCCCTGACAATTTCTACGAGCAGTACTTC. Its protein is CASRTPDNFYEQYF.

This chain uses TRBV7-3 with TRBJ2-1; D might be TRBD2 (6 bases). This CDR3 contains 18 residues. Germline V gene lookup returns CDR1 SGHTA and CDR2 FQGTGA. V lost 2 bases and J 5 bases, leaving 22 bases between the germline ends. The chain's CDR3 is CASSLQSGLGKGNNEQFF. CDR3 nucleotide sequence: TGTGCCAGCAGCTTACAGAGCGGGTTGGGTAAAGGTAACAATGAGCAGTTCTTC.

The chain combines TRBV28 with TRBJ2-3; the match to TRBD2 covers 8 bases. The CDR3 has 16 residues. V lost 7 bases, J lost 2 bases, and 11 bases stayed unmatched. Germline CDR1 MDHEN, CDR2 SYDVKM. CDR3: CASTTPTSGVTDTQYF. CDR3 sequence (DNA): TGTGCCAGCACCACACCTACTAGCGGAGTCACAGATACGCAGTATTTT.

V is TRBV12-3 or TRBV12-4 and J is TRBJ1-1; D may be TRBD1 (5 bases). V was pared by 3 bases and J by 1 base, with 12 bases between. The CDR3 totals 15 residues. The CDR3 loop reads CASSLQGRGNTEAFF. The CDR3 DNA follows: TGTGCCAGCAGTTTGCAGGGTCGGGGGAACACTGAAGCTTTCTTT.

The gene calls are TRBV28 and TRBJ1-4; D is unresolved. The CDR3 is 13 amino acids. V was pared by 4 bases and J by 8 bases, with 11 bases between. Germline CDR1 is MDHEN and CDR2 is SYDVKM. The chain's CDR3 is CASSYGNAEKLFF. The CDR3 coding sequence is TGTGCCAGCAGTTACGGGAATGCGGAAAAACTGTTTTTT.

The rearrangement links TRBV25-1 to TRBJ1-2; D is unclear. The CDR3 is made up of 12 amino acids. Looked up from germline, CDR1 is MGHDK and CDR2 is SYGVNS. Trimming pared 8 bases from V and 4 bases from J, leaving 11 bases between. The CDR3 loop is CASRSGLYGYTF. The CDR3 DNA sequence: TGTGCCAGCCGATCGGGTCTCTATGGCTACACCTTC.

This chain joins TRBV5-5 and TRBJ2-7; a weak D match, TRBD1 (7 bases). V dropped 6 bases and J dropped 3 bases, with 13 bases sitting between them. This CDR3 spans 13 amino acids. Germline V lookup: CDR1 SGHKS, CDR2 YYEKEE (reference sequence). CDR3 sequence reads: CASTGGQLYEQYF. CDR3 coding DNA: TGTGCCAGCACCGGGGGACAGCTCTACGAGCAGTACTTC.

The J gene is TRBJ2-3, the V gene TRBV10-3, with 14 positions matching TRBD2. V shed 5 bases and J 6 bases; nucleotides not matched to a gene: 7. Germline CDR1 is ENHRY and CDR2 is SYGVKD. The CDR3 is made up of 16 amino acids. The CDR3 DNA reads TGTGCCATCAGTTTGGGACTAGCGGGAGACTTGGATACGCAGTATTTT. This encodes CAISLGLAGDLDTQYF.

In this sample, this clonotype turned up a few times. The chain links TRBV27 to TRBJ1-2; 10 bases map to TRBD1. Germline lookup yields CDR1 MNHEY and CDR2 SMNVEV (reference sequence). This CDR3 comprises 15 residues. Trimming removed 5 bases from V and 4 bases from J; junction bases left unmatched: 7. DNA for the CDR3: TGTGCCAGCAGTCCGACAGGGGGCGCGTTCTATGGCTACACCTTC. Its translation is CASSPTGGAFYGYTF.

This clonotype was seen a handful of times. The J gene is TRBJ1-2, the V gene TRBV5-4; the D gene is possibly TRBD1 (6 bases). The CDR3 runs to 13 residues. V lost 0 bases and J 7 bases, leaving 10 bases between the germline ends. Germline V CDR1 and CDR2: SGHNT, YYREEE (reference sequence). CDR3 protein: CASSLDRVSGYTF. In DNA form, the CDR3 reads TGTGCCAGCAGCTTGGACAGGGTCTCTGGCTACACCTTC.

On this clonotype: One end of the junction varies from germline; a read error may be responsible. The gene calls are TRBV29-1 and TRBJ2-7, with D perhaps matching TRBD1 (6 bases). Germline CDR1 SQVTM, CDR2 ANQGSEA. The CDR3 sequence is 13 residues long. The CDR3 protein is CSVATGSSDEQYF. For the CDR3, the DNA is TGCAGCGTCGCCACAGGGAGCTCCGACGAGCAGTACTTC.

This clonotype was counted a few times. The J gene is TRBJ2-1, the V gene TRBV7-2, with D possibly TRBD2 on 5 matching bases. Trimming left V 0 bases short and J 7 bases short, with 10 bases between. CDR1 is SGHTA, CDR2 FQGNSA, per germline. The CDR3 is made up of 14 amino acids. Here the CDR3 reads CASSLAASRNEQFF. Here the CDR3 DNA reads TGTGCCAGCAGCTTAGCGGCTAGCCGAAATGAGCAGTTCTTC.

This clonotype was picked up a small number of times. The chain has TRBV29-1 and TRBJ2-3; no clear D gene. V was trimmed by 3 bases and J by 5 bases, leaving 9 bases between them. Looked up from germline, CDR1 is SQVTM and CDR2 is ANQGSEA. The CDR3 is made up of 12 amino acids. The CDR3 loop reads CSVDYSQDTQYF. As DNA, the CDR3 is TGCAGCGTTGATTACAGCCAAGATACGCAGTATTTT.

This clonotype has more than one count but fewer than ten. The rearrangement links TRBV12-3 or TRBV12-4 to TRBJ2-5; D ambiguous. The length of the CDR3 is 15 residues. Trimming pared 1 base from V and 1 base from J, leaving 10 bases between. CDR3 sequence: CASSLGVEFQETQYF. The CDR3 DNA reads as TGTGCCAGCAGTTTAGGTGTGGAGTTCCAAGAGACCCAGTACTTC.

V usage is TRBV6-2 or TRBV6-3 and J usage is TRBJ2-7, with TRBD2 matching 9 bases. The DNA end is a closer match to TRBJ2-5, so the J assignment may be wrong. CDR3 length: 14 amino acids. CDR1 is MNHEY and CDR2 is SVGEGT in the germline V gene. CDR3 sequence (DNA): TGTGCCAGCAGTTCACGACTAGCGGAAGAGACCCAGTACTTC. This sequence encodes CASSSRLAEETQYF.